The 10 T cell receptor beta chains presented below share a single source sample, sequenced in a study of OX40 agonist ivuxolimab in advanced cancers. Sequencing used immunoSEQ multiplex PCR; TCRdb keeps in-frame clones, though not all of them. The sample holds about 38,000 clones, 87% seen once. This specimen consisted of CD4+ or CD8+ T cells sorted from blood, obtained in a trial of the OX40 agonist ivuxolimab. These receptors originate from an adult with an advanced solid tumor such as melanoma, head and neck, liver or kidney cancer.

The rearrangement joins TRBV27 to TRBJ2-7, with D tentatively TRBD2 (5 bases). V lost 6 bases to trimming and J lost 0 bases, with 9 bases between them. Germline CDR1 MNHEY, CDR2 SMNVEV (reference sequence). This CDR3 is built from 13 residues. CDR3 nucleotides: TGTGCCAGCAGCTCCGGGGACTCCTACGAGCAGTACTTC. This codes for CASSSGDSYEQYF.

The chain carries TRBV7-2 and TRBJ2-5, with D possibly TRBD2 on 6 matching bases. The length of the CDR3 is 15 residues. Germline CDR1 reads SGHTA; CDR2 reads FQGNSA. The V end was cut by 5 bases, the J end by 0 bases, with 13 bases between. CDR3 DNA: TGTGCCAGCAGCCCCGACGGGAGCGACCAAGAGACCCAGTACTTC. This translates into CASSPDGSDQETQYF.

The rearrangement uses TRBV7-2 and TRBJ2-7; D remains unclear. This CDR3 contains 15 residues. Germline V CDR1 and CDR2: SGHTA, FQGNSA. V lost 4 bases, J lost 0 bases, and 13 bases lay in between. CDR3 protein: CASSYFTGSSYEQYF. In DNA, the CDR3 is TGTGCCAGCAGCTACTTTACGGGCAGCTCCTACGAGCAGTACTTC.

The genes are TRBV6-5 and TRBJ1-4; D ambiguous. The CDR3 contains 15 residues. Trimming cost V 6 bases and J 3 bases, with 14 bases left between them. Germline V gene lookup returns CDR1 MNHEY and CDR2 SVGAGI. CDR3 nucleotides: TGTGCCAGCAGCGAGGACTTCGAGGCTAATGAAAAACTGTTTTTT. Translation gives CASSEDFEANEKLFF.

This clone appeared once. This chain joins TRBV5-4 and TRBJ2-7; a weak D match, TRBD2 (6 bases). The germline V gene encodes CDR1 SGHNT and CDR2 YYREEE (reference sequence). With 3 bases removed from V and 0 bases from J, the gap between germline ends came to 13 bases. CDR3 length equals 15 residues. CDR3 bases: TGTGCCAGCAGCTCCACCGGGACTCCCTCCTACGAGCAGTACTTC. This encodes CASSSTGTPSYEQYF.

This clone was seen a few times. The chain links TRBV19 to TRBJ1-1; D not certain. Germline CDR1 is LNHDA and CDR2 is SQIVND (reference sequence). V gave up 6 bases and J gave up 1 base, with 9 bases separating them. The CDR3 has 13 residues. The CDR3 nucleotides read TGTGCCAGTAGCCCAGCAGCGAACACTGAAGCTTTCTTT. It yields the protein CASSPAANTEAFF. Full variable domain (rest looked up from reference TRBV19 and TRBJ1-1): DGGITQSPKYLFRKEGQNVTLSCEQNLNHDAMYWYRQDPGQGLRLIYYSQIVNDFQKGDIAEGYSVSREKKESFPLTVTSAQKNPTAFYLCASSPAANTEAFFGQGTRLTVV.

A single count supports this clone. The V and J genes are TRBV5-1 and TRBJ1-1, with D possibly TRBD1 on 6 matching bases. The CDR3 runs 14 residues. V lost 2 bases, J lost 7 bases, and 15 bases lay in between. Germline CDR1 and CDR2: SGHRS and YFSETQ. The CDR3 DNA sequence: TGCGCCAGCAGCTTAAATATGGAGGGGGGTGAAGCTTTCTTT. Translation gives CASSLNMEGGEAFF.

The chain carries TRBV4-1 and TRBJ1-2, with D possibly matching TRBD1 (6 bases). Germline V gives CDR1 MGHRA, CDR2 YSYEKL. This CDR3 spans 19 amino acids. The germline V and J ends were trimmed by 1 base and 4 bases, with 25 bases remaining between them. The CDR3 DNA is TGCGCCAGCAGCCAAGTCGGGGGGGGCAGGACGAACTGGGGCTATGGCTACACCTTC. Amino acids: CASSQVGGGRTNWGYGYTF.

The chain employs TRBV19 and TRBJ2-2; D possibly matches TRBD1 or TRBD2 (5 bases each). CDR1 is LNHDA, CDR2 SQIVND, per germline (reference sequence). The germline V and J ends were trimmed by 3 bases and 2 bases, with 10 bases remaining between them. This CDR3 region has 15 residues. Here the CDR3 reads CASSMWDGNTGELFF. CDR3 bases: TGTGCCAGTAGTATGTGGGACGGAAACACCGGGGAGCTGTTTTTT. The full variable domain, rest sourced from reference TRBV19 and TRBJ2-2, is DGGITQSPKYLFRKEGQNVTLSCEQNLNHDAMYWYRQDPGQGLRLIYYSQIVNDFQKGDIAEGYSVSREKKESFPLTVTSAQKNPTAFYLCASSMWDGNTGELFFGEGSRLTVL.

V gene TRBV9 combines with J gene TRBJ1-2; D is perhaps TRBD1 (5 bases). The CDR3 totals 15 residues. V lost 0 bases and J 2 bases, leaving 11 bases between the germline ends. The germline gives CDR1 SGDLS, CDR2 YYNGEE. Here the CDR3 DNA reads TGTGCCAGCAGCGTAGGGGGCAATATGAACTATGGCTACACCTTC. Translating gives CASSVGGNMNYGYTF.